This T cell receptor beta chain is drawn from a study of blood T cell repertoires in COVID-19. Looking at the study overall: T cells, B-cell-depleted T cells, or PBMCs supplied cDNA or gDNA.

Clones were read by immunoSEQ multiplex PCR, and TCRdb kept only the in-frame ones, dropping some. This sample yields around 270,000 clones, of which over 80% are seen a single time; less than 2% belongs to the top ten. Trimming at V came to 5 bases and at J to 4 bases, leaving 10 bases not matched to a gene. CDR1 is SQVTM and CDR2 is ANQGSEA in the germline V gene. CDR3 length: 14 residues. Sample: peripheral blood. The rearrangement uses TRBV29-1 and TRBJ1-1, with 7 bases that match TRBD1. This TCR derives from a woman in her 40s who had recovered from COVID-19. The CDR3 DNA sequence: TGCAGCGTTAATCGACAGGGTCAGAGCACTGAAGCTTTCTTT. Translated, it gives CSVNRQGQSTEAFF.